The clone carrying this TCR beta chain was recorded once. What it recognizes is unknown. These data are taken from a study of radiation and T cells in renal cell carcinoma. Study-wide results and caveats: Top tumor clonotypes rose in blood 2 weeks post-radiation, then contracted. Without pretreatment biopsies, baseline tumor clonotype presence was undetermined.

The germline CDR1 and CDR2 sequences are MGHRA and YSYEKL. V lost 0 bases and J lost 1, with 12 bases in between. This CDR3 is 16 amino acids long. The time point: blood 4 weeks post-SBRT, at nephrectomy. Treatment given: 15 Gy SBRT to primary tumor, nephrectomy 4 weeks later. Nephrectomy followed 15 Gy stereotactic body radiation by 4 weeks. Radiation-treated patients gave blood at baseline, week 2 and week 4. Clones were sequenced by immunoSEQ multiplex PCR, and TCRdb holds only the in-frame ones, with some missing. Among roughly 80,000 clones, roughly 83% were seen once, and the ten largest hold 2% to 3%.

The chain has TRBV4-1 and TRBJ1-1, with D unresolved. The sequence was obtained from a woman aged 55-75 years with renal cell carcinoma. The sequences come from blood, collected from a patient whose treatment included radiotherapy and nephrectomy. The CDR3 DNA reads TGCGCCAGCAGCCAAGATGGAACCCGAAAGAACACTGAAGCTTTCTTT. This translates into CASSQDGTRKNTEAFF.